The 17 T cell receptor beta chains reported below all come from one sample, sequenced in a study of CD8+CD57+ T cells in acquired aplastic anemia. The TCR beta profiling, which covered VDJ combination and CDR3 sequence, was carried out using genomic DNA as the template. One entry per CDR3 protein results from TCRdb running MiXCR on the reads. The sample yields 200,000 or so distinct CDR3 sequences, 50% to 75% seen once. Sequences were obtained from sorted CD4+, CD8+, or CD8+CD57+ T cells (not recorded which) from PBMCs. The receptors were gathered from a human donor with severe aplastic anemia or a healthy control (not recorded which).

This clonotype was counted a few times. The V and J genes are TRBV4-1 and TRBJ2-3; the D gene is possibly TRBD2 (5 bases). CDR3 size: 13 residues. Germline lookup yields CDR1 MGHRA and CDR2 YSYEKL. Trimming pared 1 base from V and 6 bases from J, leaving 8 bases between. The CDR3 is CASSQGPGDTQYF. CDR3 nucleotides: TGCGCCAGCAGCCAAGGACCGGGGGATACGCAGTATTTT.

J is TRBJ2-3 and V is TRBV24-1; tentatively, D is TRBD1 (6 bases). The V end lost 4 bases, the J end lost 7 bases, and 11 bases lay between the germline ends. Germline V CDR1 and CDR2: KGHDR, SFDVKD. This CDR3 has 13 amino acids. Here the CDR3 reads CATSDPQGYTQYF. In nucleotides, the CDR3 is TGTGCCACCAGTGACCCTCAGGGGTATACGCAGTATTTT.

The chain couples TRBV5-5 to TRBJ2-3, with D possibly matching TRBD2 (6 bases). The CDR3 runs to 13 residues. CDR1 and CDR2 from the germline V gene are SGHKS and YYEKEE (reference sequence). V was pared by 0 bases and J by 5 bases, with 7 bases between. The CDR3 DNA reads TGTGCCAGCAGCTTGGCAGCGGGAGATACGCAGTATTTT. As protein: CASSLAAGDTQYF.

The chain joins TRBV7-2 to TRBJ1-4, with D unresolved. Germline V lookup: CDR1 SGHTA, CDR2 FQGNSA. The CDR3 has 15 residues. Trimming took 5 bases from V and 0 from J, leaving 10 bases between them. CDR3 DNA: TGTGCCAGCAGCCCTACCCACGCAACTAATGAAAAACTGTTTTTT. It encodes CASSPTHATNEKLFF.

The rearrangement uses TRBV7-9 and TRBJ2-7; 7 nucleotides match TRBD2. After removal of 1 base from V and 3 bases from J, the junction contained 9 bases not matched to a gene. Per the germline V gene, CDR1 is SEHNR and CDR2 is FQNEAQ (reference sequence). This CDR3 spans 16 amino acids. As DNA, the CDR3 is TGTGCCAGCAGCTTAGGGTGGGCGGGAGACAACTACGAGCAGTACTTC. It specifies CASSLGWAGDNYEQYF.

This clonotype was recorded many times. This sequence joins TRBV3-1 and TRBJ1-2; no definite D call. Trimming removed 3 bases at V and 4 bases at J, with 15 bases between. The length of the CDR3 is 15 residues. The germline V gene encodes CDR1 LGHDT and CDR2 YNNKEL (reference sequence). The CDR3 loop is CASSHALDVSYGYTF. The DNA of the CDR3 is TGTGCCAGCAGCCACGCCTTGGACGTAAGCTATGGCTACACCTTC.

J is TRBJ1-2 and V is TRBV7-9, with D possibly TRBD1 on 6 matching bases. Germline CDR1 reads SEHNR; CDR2 reads FQNEAQ (reference sequence). The CDR3 is made up of 13 amino acids. V was trimmed by 3 bases and J by 5 bases, leaving 10 bases between them. The CDR3 region has the DNA TGTGCCAGCAGCTTGGGGGGGGCGTATGGCTACACCTTC. It is translated as CASSLGGAYGYTF.

This clonotype was seen many times. This sequence joins TRBV2 and TRBJ2-4; a weak D match, TRBD2 (7 bases). From germline, CDR1 is SNHLY and CDR2 FYNNEI. The CDR3 is 13 amino acids. Trimming left V 11 bases short and J 8 bases short, with 19 bases between. This CDR3 is CAGGWGGADIQYF. The CDR3 DNA is TGTGCCGGGGGATGGGGGGGGGCCGACATTCAGTACTTC. The whole variable domain, remainder taken from reference TRBV2 and TRBJ2-4, is EPEVTQTPSHQVTQMGQEVILRCVPISNHLYFYWYRQILGQKVEFLVSFYNNEISEKSEIFDDQFSVERPDGSNFTLKIRSTKLEDSAMYFCAGGWGGADIQYFGAGTRLSVL.

On this clonotype itself: At one of its ends the junction is not consistent with the germline gene, which may arise from a read error. The J gene is TRBJ2-5, the V gene TRBV7-9, with D perhaps matching TRBD1 (6 bases). This CDR3 is 14 amino acids long. CDR1 and CDR2 from the germline V gene are SEHNR and FQNEAQ (reference sequence). CDR3 loop: CASGLDWGHETLYF. CDR3 DNA: TGTGCCAGCGGCCTTGACTGGGGACACGAGACCCTGTACTTC.

The V and J genes are TRBV20-1 and TRBJ1-2, with 7 bases identical to TRBD1. V shed 2 bases and J 2 bases; nucleotides not matched to a gene: 11. This CDR3 is 16 amino acids long. Germline values: CDR1 DFQATT, CDR2 SNEGSKA (reference sequence). CDR3 loop: CSARPETGIGNYGYTF. Written as DNA, the CDR3 is TGCAGTGCTAGACCCGAGACAGGGATCGGAAACTATGGCTACACCTTC.

The CDR3 nucleotides are TGTGCCAGCAGTGAACGGGGGAGTGGGGCCAACGTCCTGACTTTC. Its translation: CASSERGSGANVLTF. This chain joins TRBV2 and TRBJ2-6; TRBD2 is a possible D gene (6 bases). The V gene's germline CDR1 is SNHLY and CDR2 FYNNEI. CDR3 length equals 15 residues. V shed 2 bases and J shed 3 bases, with 8 bases lying between them.

This clonotype was observed at least ten times. The chain carries TRBV6-5 and TRBJ1-1; 7 bases are shared with TRBD1. V was clipped by 10 bases and J by 6 bases; unmatched bases: 11. The CDR3 covers 13 residues. The germline V gene encodes CDR1 MNHEY and CDR2 SVGAGI. The chain's CDR3 is CATETGAAAEAFF. The CDR3 nucleotides are TGTGCCACCGAAACAGGGGCGGCCGCTGAAGCTTTCTTT.

This chain uses TRBV20-1 with TRBJ1-5, with 8 nucleotides matching TRBD1. V shed 4 bases and J 2 bases; nucleotides not matched to a gene: 4. Germline CDR1 reads DFQATT; CDR2 reads SNEGSKA (reference sequence). The CDR3 has 14 amino acids. The CDR3 sequence is CSAMVGQGNQPQHF. In nucleotides, the CDR3 is TGCAGTGCTATGGTGGGACAGGGCAATCAGCCCCAGCATTTT.

The chain is built from TRBV10-1 and TRBJ2-7; 8 bases are shared with TRBD2. This CDR3 has 15 amino acids. Germline-derived CDR1 and CDR2 are WNHNN and SYGVQD (reference sequence). The trim removed 4 bases at V and 0 bases at J, leaving 5 bases unmatched. In nucleotides, the CDR3 is TGCGCCAGCAGTGGAACCGGGACTAGCTCCTACGAGCAGTACTTC. It codes for CASSGTGTSSYEQYF.

Regarding this clonotype: The junction differs from germline at one of its ends, possibly a read error. The chain is built from TRBV5-4 and TRBJ2-2; tentative D call: TRBD2 (6 bases). There are 14 residues in the CDR3. CDR1 is SGHNT and CDR2 is YYREEE in the germline V gene (reference sequence). In DNA form, the CDR3 reads TGTGCCATAAAGGGCGGGGAAAACACCGGGGGGCTGTTTTTT. Amino acids: CAIKGGENTGGLFF.

The chain is built from TRBV10-3 and TRBJ2-5; D possibly uses TRBD1 or TRBD2 (5 bases each). This CDR3 has 13 residues. CDR1 is ENHRY and CDR2 is SYGVKD in the germline V gene. V was cut by 0 bases and J by 7 bases, with 9 bases left in between. CDR3 in amino acids: CAISESGDATQYF. The CDR3 bases are TGTGCCATCAGTGAGTCGGGGGACGCGACCCAGTACTTC.

This chain links TRBV7-9 with TRBJ2-7, with D maybe TRBD1 (6 bases). The length of the CDR3 is 12 residues. Germline V gives CDR1 SEHNR, CDR2 FQNEAQ (reference sequence). V was trimmed by 11 bases and J by 6 bases, leaving 17 bases between them. For the CDR3, the DNA is TGTGCCTCCGAACAGGGCATGGGCGAGCAGTACTTC. This translates into CASEQGMGEQYF.